A single sample gave rise to the 17 T cell receptor beta chains below, sequenced in a study of Graves' ophthalmopathy and Graves' hyperthyroidism (dated 2018 in TCRdb). TCRdb names Illumina HiSeq 2000 as the instrument used. For repertoire sequencing, the TCR beta CDR3 regions were amplified from RNA transcripts. The first round of RT-PCR was done with HTBI primers and the Qiagen OneStep RT-PCR kit, and was followed by a second round of multiplex PCR, then size selection and purification. In-frame beta chains were kept once TCRdb had trimmed the public reads at Q25 with fastp and called clones with MiXCR. Here each entry gathers all rows of one CDR3 protein and keeps the most common genes and DNA. The sample profile shows approximately 500,000 distinct CDR3 sequences; under 15% of them were found once. The top ten clones comprise 8% to 10% of the sample. The source material was blood. Receptors were obtained from a woman between 25 and 40 years old with Graves' ophthalmopathy. Donor details come from another sample of the same person, matched by shared clones.

This clonotype has just one count. The CDR3 region has the DNA TGTGCCACCAGTGACGTAGGACAGGGTGGCTACACCTTC. It codes for CATSDVGQGGYTF. V and J are TRBV24-1 and TRBJ1-2; 8 positions agree with TRBD1. CDR1 is KGHDR and CDR2 is SFDVKD in the germline V gene. The CDR3 length is 13 residues. Trimming took 4 bases from V and 7 from J; bases not matched to a gene: 4.

Worth noting for this clonotype: A much larger clone is a single base away; this may be a read error. The V and J genes are TRBV11-2 and TRBJ1-6; D not resolved. This CDR3 spans 16 amino acids. The germline V and J ends were trimmed by 6 bases and 8 bases, with 20 bases remaining between them. The V gene's germline CDR1 is SGHAT and CDR2 FQNNGV. This CDR3 reads CASSHGPTDGDSPLHF. The CDR3 nucleotides are TGTGCCAGCAGTCACGGACCTACGGATGGGGATTCACCCCTCCACTTT.

The sample holds many counts of this clonotype. This chain uses TRBV5-8 with TRBJ2-2, with no clear D. Deletions cut 2 bases from V and 5 bases from J, with 10 bases between. This CDR3 region has 14 residues. CDR1 and CDR2 from the germline V gene are SGHTS and YDEGEE. This chain's CDR3 is CASSLGWWTGELFF. DNA for the CDR3: TGTGCCAGCAGCTTAGGCTGGTGGACCGGGGAGCTGTTTTTT.

This clonotype was picked up a small number of times. The chain carries TRBV4-1 and TRBJ2-7, with D perhaps being TRBD1 or TRBD2 (5 bases each). Trimming took off 5 bases at V and 6 bases at J, with 23 bases between the two ends. CDR3 size: 16 residues. Per the germline V gene, CDR1 is MGHRA and CDR2 is YSYEKL. CDR3 loop: CASSIGFGTTSSEQYF. Here the CDR3 DNA reads TGCGCCAGCAGCATCGGCTTCGGGACGACATCATCCGAGCAGTACTTC.

This clonotype was seen at least ten times. This chain uses TRBV12-3 or TRBV12-4 with TRBJ2-7; maybe TRBD2 (6 bases). V was pared by 5 bases and J by 3 bases, with 17 bases between. The CDR3 is 15 amino acids. In DNA, the CDR3 is TGTGCCAGCAGTCCTTCACCGGGACTGTACTACGAGCAGTACTTC. This encodes CASSPSPGLYYEQYF.

This clonotype has at least ten counts. The chain couples TRBV12-3 or TRBV12-4 to TRBJ1-5, with 11 bases matching TRBD1. CDR3 length: 16 residues. Trimming removed 5 bases from V and 2 bases from J; junction bases left unmatched: 5. This CDR3 reads CASSPPGQGGNQPQHF. CDR3 DNA sequence: TGTGCCAGCAGTCCGCCGGGACAGGGGGGCAATCAGCCCCAGCATTTT.

This clonotype was seen repeatedly, ten times or more. This rearrangement joins TRBV6-1 to TRBJ2-7, with D unclear. CDR3 length: 13 amino acids. The V and J ends lost 6 bases and 3 bases respectively, with 12 bases between them. The germline CDR1 and CDR2 sequences are MNHNS and SASEGT. This CDR3 is CASSADRFYEQYF. CDR3 in DNA: TGTGCCAGCAGCGCAGACCGATTCTACGAGCAGTACTTC.

The sample holds a few counts of this clonotype. V gene TRBV9 combines with J gene TRBJ2-3; D may be TRBD2 (5 bases). CDR1 is SGDLS, CDR2 YYNGEE, per germline. Trimming shortened V by 0 bases and J by 2 bases, and 13 bases separated the two germline ends. The CDR3 is made up of 16 amino acids. CDR3 sequence reads: CASSVDPSISTDTQYF. Here the CDR3 DNA reads TGTGCCAGCAGCGTAGACCCTAGCATTTCCACAGATACGCAGTATTTT.

This clonotype was counted at least ten times. The chain joins TRBV28 to TRBJ1-1, with D possibly matching TRBD1 (6 bases). Trimming removed 4 bases at V and 5 bases at J, with 14 bases between. In germline, CDR1 is MDHEN, CDR2 SYDVKM. The CDR3 totals 14 residues. The CDR3 protein is CASSSTGSRTEAFF. CDR3 nucleotides: TGTGCCAGCAGTTCTACAGGGAGCAGGACTGAAGCTTTCTTT.

The table lists this clonotype with many counts. The chain joins TRBV4-2 to TRBJ1-5, with D unclear. This CDR3 is 14 amino acids long. V dropped 3 bases and J dropped 2 bases, with 8 bases sitting between them. The germline gives CDR1 LGHNA, CDR2 YNFKEQ. The CDR3 DNA is TGTGCCAGCAGCCATGGGCCCGGCAATCAGCCCCAGCATTTT. Protein sequence: CASSHGPGNQPQHF.

As to this clonotype: A much larger clone lies a single base off, so this may be a read error. CDR3 coding DNA: TGTGCCAGCAGTTTTTCGGGGGCTGGGGCCAACGTCCTGACTTTC. It specifies CASSFSGAGANVLTF. V usage is TRBV12-3 or TRBV12-4 and J usage is TRBJ2-6; TRBD2 is a possible D gene (6 bases). Trimming took off 3 bases at V and 2 bases at J, with 8 bases between the two ends. This CDR3 has 15 residues.

The genes are TRBV3-1 and TRBJ1-1, with a tentative D call TRBD1 (6 bases). CDR1 and CDR2 from the germline V gene are LGHDT and YNNKEL (reference sequence). Trimming shortened V by 5 bases and J by 1 base, and 17 bases separated the two germline ends. This CDR3 has 16 amino acids. The CDR3 region is CASSKAMGHTNTEAFF. The CDR3 coding sequence is TGTGCCAGCAGCAAGGCCATGGGACACACGAACACTGAAGCTTTCTTT.

A note on this clonotype: Being one base from a much bigger clone, this may be a read error. V and J are TRBV30 and TRBJ2-2; 9 bases map to TRBD2. This CDR3 is 16 amino acids long. Germline V gives CDR1 GTSNPN, CDR2 SVGIG (reference sequence). The CDR3 region is CAWSVRGGRGTWELFF. For the CDR3, the DNA is TGTGCCTGGAGTGTGCGGGGGGGCCGGGGCACCTGGGAGCTGTTTTTT.

This clonotype has just a few counts. The rearrangement joins TRBV19 to TRBJ1-1; D might be TRBD1 (5 bases). With 6 bases removed from V and 2 bases from J, the gap between germline ends came to 13 bases. CDR1 LNHDA and CDR2 SQIVND come from the germline V gene (reference sequence). The CDR3 contains 14 residues. CDR3 sequence reads: CASSPRDPNTEAFF. CDR3 DNA sequence: TGTGCCAGTAGCCCCCGGGACCCAAACACTGAAGCTTTCTTT. Full variable domain (remainder filled in from reference TRBV19 and TRBJ1-1): DGGITQSPKYLFRKEGQNVTLSCEQNLNHDAMYWYRQDPGQGLRLIYYSQIVNDFQKGDIAEGYSVSREKKESFPLTVTSAQKNPTAFYLCASSPRDPNTEAFFGQGTRLTVV.

This clonotype was seen many times. The chain recombines TRBV10-1 with TRBJ1-1; no definite D call. V was trimmed by 0 bases and J by 1 base, leaving 3 bases between them. Germline V gives CDR1 WNHNN, CDR2 SYGVQD (reference sequence). The CDR3 runs 13 residues. The DNA of the CDR3 is TGCGCCAGCAGTGAGTCTCCGAACACTGAAGCTTTCTTT. Translated, it gives CASSESPNTEAFF.

On this clonotype: This clone may be a read error of a much larger clone one base away. The V gene is TRBV27, the J gene TRBJ2-7; 9 nucleotides line up with TRBD1. The junction had 5 bases not matched to a gene; V was cut back by 5 bases and J by 0 bases. The CDR3 has 15 amino acids. The germline V gene encodes CDR1 MNHEY and CDR2 SMNVEV (reference sequence). Here the CDR3 reads CASSAPGQGSYEQYF. The CDR3 coding sequence is TGTGCCAGCAGTGCCCCGGGACAGGGCTCCTACGAGCAGTACTTC.

The chain joins TRBV28 to TRBJ2-5; D remains unclear. The CDR3 loop spans 15 amino acids. CDR1 and CDR2 from the germline V gene are MDHEN and SYDVKM. Between the trimmed V and J ends, which lost 5 bases and 1 base, there was a span of 14 bases. The CDR3 region has the DNA TGTGCCAGCAGTGCCCATGGGGTGATCCAAGAGACCCAGTACTTC. Amino acid sequence: CASSAHGVIQETQYF.